Listed below are T cell receptor beta chains from one sample, sequenced in a study of CD8+ T cells in alopecia areata. Clones were read by immunoSEQ multiplex PCR, and TCRdb kept only the in-frame ones, dropping some. The sample has more than 95,000 clones, 41% seen once. The specimen sequenced was CD4+ T cells sorted from blood. These receptor sequences come from a human donor with alopecia areata. Both conserved end residues are part of each CDR3. Each record gives: D gene, V gene, clone size, J gene, CDR3 protein, CDR3 DNA. A D gene is named only where the DNA matches it firmly. Clone size is shown for a subset of rows, as once, few, many or a class of expanded clone.

>.|TRBV2|once|TRBJ2-1
CASSEALRGAKRGNEQFF
TGTGCCAGCAGTGAAGCGCTTAGGGGCGCCAAGCGAGGCAATGAGCAGTTCTTC
>.|TRBV4-2|few|TRBJ2-3
CASSQDNLSTDTQYF
TGTGCCAGCAGCCAAGACAACCTAAGCACAGATACGCAGTATTTT
>.|TRBV5-1|few|TRBJ2-7
CASSSRTNYEQYF
TGCGCCAGCAGCTCCCGGACTAACTACGAGCAGTACTTC
>TRBD1|TRBV13|few|TRBJ2-1
CASSRGQGSSYNEQFF
TGTGCCAGCAGCCGCGGACAGGGGAGCTCCTACAATGAGCAGTTCTTC
>TRBD1|TRBV5-1|.|TRBJ2-1
CASSTDGQGLNEQFF
TGCGCCAGCAGCACCGACGGACAGGGTTTGAATGAGCAGTTCTTC
>TRBD1|TRBV5-1|.|TRBJ1-2
CASSSNSGQGEGYTF
TGCGCCAGCAGCTCGAACAGCGGACAGGGCGAAGGCTACACCTTC
>.|TRBV30|.|TRBJ1-1
CAWRPRGLEAFF
TGTGCCTGGAGACCCCGGGGGCTGGAAGCTTTCTTT
>.|TRBV11-2|.|TRBJ2-1
CASSLTESYNEQFF
TGTGCCAGCAGCCTGACAGAGTCCTACAATGAGCAGTTCTTC
>.|TRBV20-1|few|TRBJ2-5
CSATYQETQYF
TGCAGTGCAACGTACCAAGAGACCCAGTACTTC
>.|TRBV28|few|TRBJ1-2
CASSLRPGFNYGYTF
TGTGCCAGCAGTTTACGCCCGGGATTCAACTATGGCTACACCTTC
>TRBD2|TRBV5-6|.|TRBJ2-3
CASSLAPSGSRDTQYF
TGTGCCAGCAGCTTGGCCCCCAGCGGGAGTAGAGATACGCAGTATTTT
>TRBD1|TRBV7-2|few|TRBJ2-5
CASSLVPGQGQGTQYF
TGTGCCAGCAGCCTCGTCCCGGGACAGGGGCAAGGGACCCAGTACTTC
>TRBD1|TRBV28|.|TRBJ2-4
CASSHRDRIVLAKNIQYF
TGTGCCAGCAGCCACCGGGACAGAATCGTTTTGGCCAAAAACATTCAGTACTTC
>.|TRBV5-1|.|TRBJ2-2
CASSPGVEGELFF
TGCGCCAGCAGCCCCGGGGTTGAGGGGGAGCTGTTTTTT
>.|TRBV7-2|.|TRBJ2-5
CASSQSRVQTQYF
TGTGCCAGCAGCCAGAGTAGGGTACAGACCCAGTACTTC
>.|TRBV29-1|.|TRBJ2-3
CSGLGQNTDTQYF
TGCAGCGGCCTCGGACAGAACACAGATACGCAGTATTTT
>.|TRBV29-1|.|TRBJ2-5
CSVAPSQETQYF
TGCAGCGTTGCCCCCTCGCAAGAGACCCAGTACTTC
>.|TRBV2|.|TRBJ2-3
CASSAGIPSTDTQYF
TGTGCCAGCAGTGCGGGGATCCCCAGCACAGATACGCAGTATTTT
>TRBD1|TRBV28|few|TRBJ1-6
CASSSTGQGRSPLHF
TGTGCCAGCAGTTCCACGGGACAGGGGCGTTCACCCCTCCACTTT
>TRBD2|TRBV28|few|TRBJ2-5
CASRKAGGPTQYF
TGTGCCAGCAGGAAAGCGGGGGGGCCCACCCAGTACTTC
>.|TRBV5-1|once|TRBJ2-7
CASSLGGTAYTHEQYF
TGCGCCAGCAGCTTGGGCGGGACAGCTTATACGCACGAGCAGTACTTC
>TRBD2|TRBV5-1|few|TRBJ2-1
CASSFGTSGRYEQFF
TGCGCCAGCAGCTTCGGGACTAGCGGGAGATATGAGCAGTTCTTC
>.|TRBV29-1|once|TRBJ1-2
CSVDRVVYGYTF
TGCAGCGTTGACAGGGTCGTCTATGGCTACACCTTC
>TRBD1|TRBV28|.|TRBJ2-5
CASRMTGVETQYF
TGTGCCAGCAGGATGACAGGGGTAGAGACCCAGTACTTC
>.|TRBV29-1|.|TRBJ1-2
CSVGGGHYGYTF
TGCAGCGTTGGGGGAGGGCACTATGGCTACACCTTC
>.|TRBV27|once|TRBJ2-6
CASSFVGSGANVLTF
TGTGCCAGCAGTTTCGTCGGCTCTGGGGCCAACGTCCTGACTTTC
>TRBD2|TRBV2|.|TRBJ2-5
CASSDRREGRETQYF
TGTGCCAGCAGTGATAGACGGGAGGGCCGGGAGACCCAGTACTTC
>TRBD2|TRBV9|few|TRBJ2-1
CASSSIAGHSYNEQFF
TGTGCCAGCAGTTCCATAGCGGGCCACTCCTACAATGAGCAGTTCTTC
>TRBD2|TRBV27|.|TRBJ2-3
CASSRIAGTVTDTQYF
TGTGCCAGCAGTAGAATAGCGGGGACGGTGACAGATACGCAGTATTTT
>.|TRBV4-1|few|TRBJ1-2
CASSQVDHANYGYTF
TGCGCCAGCAGCCAAGTAGATCATGCTAACTATGGCTACACCTTC
>TRBD1|TRBV29-1|.|TRBJ2-3
CSVADSLTGQTDTQYF
TGCAGCGTTGCCGATTCTCTGACAGGGCAAACAGATACGCAGTATTTT
>TRBD1|TRBV27|few|TRBJ2-1
CASSTWDRAYNEQFF
TGTGCCAGCAGTACCTGGGACAGGGCATACAATGAGCAGTTCTTC
>.|TRBV29-1|few|TRBJ1-1
CSVHRPNTEAFF
TGCAGCGTTCACAGACCGAACACTGAAGCTTTCTTT
>.|TRBV12-1|few|TRBJ2-1
CASPLRSSGGYEQFF
TGTGCCAGCCCCCTTCGGTCTAGCGGGGGTTATGAGCAGTTCTTC
>TRBD1|TRBV29-1|few|TRBJ2-7
CIPRTGSTEQYF
TGCATCCCCCGGACAGGGTCGACCGAGCAGTACTTC
>.|TRBV30|.|TRBJ2-1
CAWSIRGLYNEQFF
TGTGCCTGGAGTATCAGGGGACTTTACAATGAGCAGTTCTTC
>.|TRBV4-3|.|TRBJ2-5
CASSQDYMETQYF
TGCGCCAGCAGCCAAGACTACATGGAGACCCAGTACTTC
>.|TRBV6-6|.|TRBJ2-5
CASSYGEFQETQYF
TGTGCCAGCAGTTACGGGGAGTTCCAAGAGACCCAGTACTTC
>.|TRBV4-3|.|TRBJ1-1
CASSPGLSNTEAFF
TGCGCCAGCAGCCCGGGACTGTCGAACACTGAAGCTTTCTTT
>.|TRBV5-1|.|TRBJ1-2
CASDKGTGRQGNYGYTF
TGCGCCAGCGACAAGGGGACGGGACGGCAAGGGAACTATGGCTACACCTTC
>.|TRBV30|.|TRBJ2-7
CAWSSTRVSYEQYF
TGTGCCTGGAGTTCCACTCGGGTGTCCTACGAGCAGTACTTC
>.|TRBV7-2|once|TRBJ1-2
CASSLSRFYGYTF
TGTGCCAGCAGCTTATCGAGGTTCTATGGCTACACCTTC
>TRBD1|TRBV7-2|.|TRBJ2-1
CASSPGQGYNEQFF
TGTGCCAGCAGTCCTGGACAGGGTTACAATGAGCAGTTCTTC
>.|TRBV6-5|.|TRBJ2-7
CASSYSRLREQYF
TGTGCCAGCAGTTACTCAAGGCTTCGGGAGCAGTACTTC
>.|TRBV19|few|TRBJ2-5
CASRQVGETQYF
TGTGCCAGTAGGCAGGTCGGGGAGACCCAGTACTTC
>TRBD1|TRBV29-1|few|TRBJ2-3
CSVIQGADTQYF
TGCAGCGTAATACAGGGGGCAGATACGCAGTATTTT
>TRBD1|TRBV25-1|.|TRBJ1-1
CASSEGQGARRNTEAFF
TGTGCCAGCAGTGAGGGACAGGGGGCCCGGCGGAACACTGAAGCTTTCTTT
>TRBD1|TRBV9|.|TRBJ2-3
CASSVRDRGTDTQYF
TGTGCCAGCAGCGTCCGGGACAGGGGTACAGATACGCAGTATTTT
>.|TRBV7-9|.|TRBJ1-1
CASSSTRTEAFF
TGTGCCAGCAGCTCGACGCGCACTGAAGCTTTCTTT
>.|TRBV2|few|TRBJ2-5
CASRRGYQETQYF
TGTGCCAGCAGGAGGGGGTACCAAGAGACCCAGTACTTC
>.|TRBV6-1|few|TRBJ1-1
CASSQVWTNTEAFF
TGTGCCAGCAGCCAGGTATGGACGAACACTGAAGCTTTCTTT
>TRBD1|TRBV30|once|TRBJ2-5
CAWSADRVQETQYF
TGTGCCTGGAGTGCCGACAGGGTTCAAGAGACCCAGTACTTC
>TRBD1|TRBV7-9|.|TRBJ2-3
CASSRTGGSTDTQYF
TGTGCCAGCAGCCGGACAGGGGGTAGCACAGATACGCAGTATTTT
>TRBD1|TRBV7-2|.|TRBJ2-2
CASSLGGQGNTGELFF
TGTGCCAGCAGCTTAGGGGGACAGGGGAACACCGGGGAGCTGTTTTTT
>.|TRBV5-1|once|TRBJ1-1
CASSQNTEAFF
TGCGCCAGCAGCCAGAACACTGAAGCTTTCTTT
>.|TRBV11-2|few|TRBJ2-7
CASSNTYGTYEQYF
TGTGCCAGCAGCAACACTTACGGAACCTACGAGCAGTACTTC
>TRBD1|TRBV30|few|TRBJ2-7
CAWSLGDRAFEQYF
TGTGCCTGGAGTTTAGGGGACAGGGCTTTTGAGCAGTACTTC
>.|TRBV25-1|.|TRBJ2-7
CASSEPGAYEQYF
TGTGCCAGCAGTGAACCAGGGGCGTACGAGCAGTACTTC
>.|TRBV27|.|TRBJ1-1
CASSEVANTEAFF
TGTGCCAGCAGCGAGGTAGCGAACACTGAAGCTTTCTTT